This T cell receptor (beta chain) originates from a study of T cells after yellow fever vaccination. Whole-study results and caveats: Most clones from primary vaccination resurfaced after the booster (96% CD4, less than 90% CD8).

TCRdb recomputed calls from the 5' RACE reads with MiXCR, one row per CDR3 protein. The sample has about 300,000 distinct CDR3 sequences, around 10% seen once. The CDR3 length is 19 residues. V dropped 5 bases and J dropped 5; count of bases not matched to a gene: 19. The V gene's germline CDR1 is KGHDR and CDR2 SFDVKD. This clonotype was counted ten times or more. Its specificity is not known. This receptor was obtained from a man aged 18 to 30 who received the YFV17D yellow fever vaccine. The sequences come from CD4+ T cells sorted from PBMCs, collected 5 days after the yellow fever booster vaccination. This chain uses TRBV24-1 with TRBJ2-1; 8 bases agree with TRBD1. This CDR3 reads CATSALKGQGAFPHNEQFF. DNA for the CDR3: TGTGCCACCAGTGCCCTGAAGGGGCAGGGGGCCTTCCCCCACAATGAGCAGTTCTTC.